This T cell receptor (beta chain) came from a study of T cell changes during pregnancy in multiple sclerosis. Libraries were prepared by immunoSEQ multiplex PCR; TCRdb keeps only in-frame clonotypes and omits some of them. In the table there are some 68,000 clones, approximately 89% of which are singletons. CDR3 length: 14 amino acids. Trimming removed 0 bases from V and 5 bases from J, with 10 bases in between. Germline loops: CDR1 MNHEY, CDR2 SMNVEV (reference sequence). The receptor was isolated from a female donor with multiple sclerosis, enrolled in a pregnancy study. The sample in question was peripheral blood, obtained in the second trimester of pregnancy. This chain links TRBV27 with TRBJ2-5; D gene unclear. CDR3 protein: CASSLSPRWETQYF. In DNA, the CDR3 is TGTGCCAGCAGTTTATCCCCCCGGTGGGAGACCCAGTACTTC.